This T cell receptor (beta chain) was documented in a study of blood T cell repertoires in COVID-19. Study in general: Acute and convalescent COVID-19 specimens originated in the United States, Italy and Spain. PBMCs, B-cell-depleted T cells, or T cells provided the cDNA or gDNA that made up the material.

Source study methods: Estimated nucleated cell counts came from reference gene primer amplification. Clones were sequenced by immunoSEQ multiplex PCR, and TCRdb holds only the in-frame ones, with some missing. From that table come the V and J calls and clone size; the DNA was used to work out D and trimming. Of more than 300,000 clones in the sample, around 87% were seen once. Seattle-derived patients entered the study during active infection and were followed longitudinally. V lost 4 bases to trimming and J lost 5 bases; unmatched junction nucleotides: 10. The CDR3 sequence is 16 residues long. Germline V gene sequence: CDR1 SGHRS, CDR2 YFSETQ.

The J gene is TRBJ2-2, the V gene TRBV5-1; TRBD1 matches at 8 bases. The sample comprised peripheral blood. The sequence came from a woman aged 25 to 39 with COVID-19, enrolled during active disease. CDR3 sequence (DNA): TGCGCCAGCAGCCACGGGACAGGTCTTGGAACCGGGGAGCTGTTTTTT. It yields the protein CASSHGTGLGTGELFF.